This T cell receptor (beta chain) appears in the sequencing data of a study of radiotherapy plus CTLA-4 blockade in lung cancer. The table came from immunoSEQ multiplex PCR; TCRdb's copy has only in-frame clones and leaves some out. The sample holds 80,000 to 100,000 clones, around 83% seen once. Points from the study as a whole: Blood saw expansion of tumor-derived TCR clones after radiotherapy plus ipilimumab. Early clonal dynamics of blood T cells, together with interferon-beta, were reported as the best response predictor.

Concerning this clone itself: The antigen is not known.

The sample consisted of peripheral blood, taken from a patient treated with radiotherapy plus ipilimumab. This receptor was obtained from a human donor with non-small cell lung cancer who had a partial response to radiotherapy plus ipilimumab.

The CDR3 spells CAWSRQGGLETQYF. The DNA for the CDR3 is TGTGCCTGGAGTAGACAGGGGGGATTAGAGACCCAGTACTTC. The V and J genes are TRBV30 and TRBJ2-5; 9 bases match TRBD1. V lost 2 bases to trimming and J lost 4 bases; unmatched junction nucleotides: 5. The CDR3 loop spans 14 amino acids. Looked up from germline, CDR1 is GTSNPN and CDR2 is SVGIG (reference sequence).